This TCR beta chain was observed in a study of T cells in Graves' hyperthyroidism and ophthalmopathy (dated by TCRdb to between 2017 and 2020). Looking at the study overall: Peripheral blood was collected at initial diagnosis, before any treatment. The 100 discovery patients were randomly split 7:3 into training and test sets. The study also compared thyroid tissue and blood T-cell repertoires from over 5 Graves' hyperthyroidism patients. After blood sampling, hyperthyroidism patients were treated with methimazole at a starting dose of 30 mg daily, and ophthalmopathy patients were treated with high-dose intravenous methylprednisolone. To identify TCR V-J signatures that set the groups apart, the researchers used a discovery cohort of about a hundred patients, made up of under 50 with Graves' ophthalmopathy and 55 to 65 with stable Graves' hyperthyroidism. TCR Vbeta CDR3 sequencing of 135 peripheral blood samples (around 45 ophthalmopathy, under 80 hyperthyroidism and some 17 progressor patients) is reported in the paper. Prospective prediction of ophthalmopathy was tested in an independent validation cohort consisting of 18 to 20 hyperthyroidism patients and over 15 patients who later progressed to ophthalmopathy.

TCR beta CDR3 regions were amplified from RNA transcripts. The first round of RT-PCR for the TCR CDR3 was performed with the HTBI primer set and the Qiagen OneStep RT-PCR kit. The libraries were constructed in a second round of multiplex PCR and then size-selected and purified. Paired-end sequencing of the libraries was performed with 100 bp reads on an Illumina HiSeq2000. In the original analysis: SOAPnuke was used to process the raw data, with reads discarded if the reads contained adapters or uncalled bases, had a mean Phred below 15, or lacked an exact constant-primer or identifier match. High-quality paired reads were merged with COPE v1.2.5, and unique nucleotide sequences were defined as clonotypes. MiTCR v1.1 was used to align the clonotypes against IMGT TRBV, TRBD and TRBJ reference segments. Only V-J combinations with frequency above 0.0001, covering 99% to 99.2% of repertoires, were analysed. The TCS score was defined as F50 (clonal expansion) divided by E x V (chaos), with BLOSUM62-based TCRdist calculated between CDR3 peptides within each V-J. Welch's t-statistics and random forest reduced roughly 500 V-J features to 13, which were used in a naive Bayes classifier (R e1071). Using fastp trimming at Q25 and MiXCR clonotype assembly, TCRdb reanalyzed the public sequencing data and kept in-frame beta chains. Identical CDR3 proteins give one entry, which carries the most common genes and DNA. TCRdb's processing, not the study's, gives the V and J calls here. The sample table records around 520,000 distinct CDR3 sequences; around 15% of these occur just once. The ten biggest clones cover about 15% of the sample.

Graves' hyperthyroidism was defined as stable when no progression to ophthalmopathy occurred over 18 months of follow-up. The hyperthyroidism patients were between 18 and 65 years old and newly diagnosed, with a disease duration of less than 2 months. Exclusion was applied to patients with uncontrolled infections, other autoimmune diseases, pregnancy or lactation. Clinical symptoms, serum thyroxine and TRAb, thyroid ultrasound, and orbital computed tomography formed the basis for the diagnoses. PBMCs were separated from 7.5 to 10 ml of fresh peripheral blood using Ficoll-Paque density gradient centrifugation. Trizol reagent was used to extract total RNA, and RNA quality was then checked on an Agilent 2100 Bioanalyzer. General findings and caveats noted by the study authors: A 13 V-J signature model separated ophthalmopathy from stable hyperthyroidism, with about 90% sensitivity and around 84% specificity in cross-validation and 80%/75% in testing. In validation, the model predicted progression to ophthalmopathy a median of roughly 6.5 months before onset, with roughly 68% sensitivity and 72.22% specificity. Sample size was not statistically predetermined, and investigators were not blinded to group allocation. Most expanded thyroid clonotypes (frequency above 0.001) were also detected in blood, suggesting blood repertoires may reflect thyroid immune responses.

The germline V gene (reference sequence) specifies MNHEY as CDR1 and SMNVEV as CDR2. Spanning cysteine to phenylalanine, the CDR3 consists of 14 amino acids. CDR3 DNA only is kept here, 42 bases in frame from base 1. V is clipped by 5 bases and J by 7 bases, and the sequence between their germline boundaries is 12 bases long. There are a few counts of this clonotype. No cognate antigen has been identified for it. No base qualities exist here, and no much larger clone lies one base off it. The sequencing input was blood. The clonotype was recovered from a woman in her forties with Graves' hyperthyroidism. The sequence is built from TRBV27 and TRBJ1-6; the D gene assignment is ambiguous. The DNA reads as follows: TGTGCCAGCAGTAGAAAGCCGTACAATTCACCCCTCCACTTT. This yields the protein CASSRKPYNSPLHF.